This T cell receptor beta chain was obtained from a study of blood T cell repertoires in COVID-19. On the study more broadly: The samples span acute and convalescent COVID-19 from the United States, Italy and Spain.

Study processing details: How many nucleated cells were present was estimated from reference gene primer amplification. TCRdb keeps only in-frame clones here, not all; method: immunoSEQ multiplex PCR. The DNA was the basis for D and trimming; V, J and clone size are from that table. The sample yields 210,000 or so clones, approximately 81% seen once. J gave up 4 bases and V 5 bases, and 12 bases lay outside the gene matches. This CDR3 is built from 16 residues. The germline V gene has CDR1 MGHDK and CDR2 SYGVNS. The receptor was derived from a human donor in a cohort sampled during active COVID-19. The rearrangement uses TRBV25-1 and TRBJ2-3; TRBD1 agrees at 7 bases. Sequencing used peripheral blood. CDR3 protein: CASSRTDRVGPDTQYF. The DNA for the CDR3 is TGTGCCAGCAGTCGAACTGACAGGGTGGGCCCAGATACGCAGTATTTT.